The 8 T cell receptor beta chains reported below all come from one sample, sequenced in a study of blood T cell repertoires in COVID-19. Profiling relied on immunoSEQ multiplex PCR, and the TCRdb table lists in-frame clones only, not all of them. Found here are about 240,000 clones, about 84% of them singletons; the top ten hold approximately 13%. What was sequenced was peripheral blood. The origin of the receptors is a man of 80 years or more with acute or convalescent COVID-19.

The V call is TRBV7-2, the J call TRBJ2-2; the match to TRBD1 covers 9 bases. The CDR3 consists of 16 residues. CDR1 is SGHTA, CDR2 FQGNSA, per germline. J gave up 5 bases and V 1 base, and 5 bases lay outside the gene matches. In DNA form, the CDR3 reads TGTGCCAGCAGCTTAGACAACAGGGGGCGAACCGGGGAGCTGTTTTTT. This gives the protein CASSLDNRGRTGELFF. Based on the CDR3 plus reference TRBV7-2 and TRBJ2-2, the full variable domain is GAGVSQSPSNKVTEKGKDVELRCDPISGHTALYWYRQSLGQGLEFLIYFQGNSAPDKSGLPSDRFSAERTGGSVSTLTIQRTQQEDSAVYLCASSLDNRGRTGELFFGEGSRLTVL.

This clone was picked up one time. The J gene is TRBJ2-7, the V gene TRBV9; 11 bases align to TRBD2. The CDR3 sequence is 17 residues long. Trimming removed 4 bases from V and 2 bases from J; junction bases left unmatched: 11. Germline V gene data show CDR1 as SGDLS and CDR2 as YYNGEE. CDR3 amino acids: CASSTSGGTSGAYEQYF. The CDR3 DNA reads TGTGCCAGCAGCACTTCTGGGGGGACTAGCGGTGCCTACGAGCAGTACTTC.

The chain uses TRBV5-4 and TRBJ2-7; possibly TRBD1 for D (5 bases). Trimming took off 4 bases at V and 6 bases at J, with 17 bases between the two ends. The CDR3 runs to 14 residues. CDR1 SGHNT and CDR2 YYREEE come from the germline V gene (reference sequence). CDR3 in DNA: TGTGCCAGCAGCCAATCGACAGACTGGAGCGAGCAGTACTTC. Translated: CASSQSTDWSEQYF.

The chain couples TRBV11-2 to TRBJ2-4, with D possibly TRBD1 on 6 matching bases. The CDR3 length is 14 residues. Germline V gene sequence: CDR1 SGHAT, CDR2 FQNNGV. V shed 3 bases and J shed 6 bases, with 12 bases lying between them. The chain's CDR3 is CASSLAMTGNIQYF. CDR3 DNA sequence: TGTGCCAGCAGCTTGGCAATGACAGGAAACATTCAGTACTTC.

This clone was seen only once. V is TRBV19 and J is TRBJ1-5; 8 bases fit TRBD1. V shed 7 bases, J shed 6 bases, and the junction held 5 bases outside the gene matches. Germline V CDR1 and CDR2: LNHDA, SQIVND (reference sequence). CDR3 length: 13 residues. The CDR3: CASIGTGGQPQHF. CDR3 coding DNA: TGTGCCAGTATCGGGACAGGAGGTCAGCCCCAGCATTTT.

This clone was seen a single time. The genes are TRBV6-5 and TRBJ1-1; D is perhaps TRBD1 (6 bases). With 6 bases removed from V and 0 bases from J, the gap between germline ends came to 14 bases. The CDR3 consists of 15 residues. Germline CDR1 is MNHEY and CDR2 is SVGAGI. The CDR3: CASRVRGDMNTEAFF. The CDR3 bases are TGTGCCAGCAGAGTCAGGGGCGACATGAACACTGAAGCTTTCTTT.

The CDR3 reads CASFAGVQPQHF. The CDR3 nucleotides read TGTGCCAGCTTCGCGGGGGTACAGCCCCAGCATTTT. This chain connects TRBV28 to TRBJ1-5; possible D gene TRBD1, 5 bases. V was trimmed by 8 bases and J by 7 bases, leaving 12 bases between them. The CDR3 loop spans 12 amino acids. Germline CDR1 is MDHEN and CDR2 is SYDVKM.

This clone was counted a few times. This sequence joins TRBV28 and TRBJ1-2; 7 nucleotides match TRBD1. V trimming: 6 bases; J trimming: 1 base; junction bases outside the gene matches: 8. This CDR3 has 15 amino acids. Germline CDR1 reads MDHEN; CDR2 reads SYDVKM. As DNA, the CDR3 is TGTGCCAGCAGGGGGGGACAGCCTCTTAACTATGGCTACACCTTC. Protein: CASRGGQPLNYGYTF.